This T cell receptor beta chain is drawn from a study of blood T cell repertoires in COVID-19. Turning to the study itself: Samples came from the United States, Italy and Spain, spanning acute and convalescent COVID-19.

Under the authors' procedure: For nucleated cells, counts were estimated from reference gene primer amplification. Some clones are missing from TCRdb's copy, which holds only in-frame ones; the method was immunoSEQ multiplex PCR. V and J calls and clone size are as listed in that table; D and trimming were resolved from the DNA. The data show about 51,000 clones, around 93% seen once. The CDR3 consists of 15 residues. Trimming took 6 bases from V and 3 from J; bases not matched to a gene: 7. Germline V CDR1 and CDR2: SGHRS, YFSETQ. Sequencing was done on a sample of peripheral blood. The chain has TRBV5-1 and TRBJ2-1; the match to TRBD2 covers 9 bases. This receptor was taken from a man in his fifties with acute or convalescent COVID-19. CDR3 sequence: CASNGAGGNYNEQFF. The CDR3 DNA sequence: TGCGCCAGCAACGGAGCGGGGGGCAACTACAATGAGCAGTTCTTC.